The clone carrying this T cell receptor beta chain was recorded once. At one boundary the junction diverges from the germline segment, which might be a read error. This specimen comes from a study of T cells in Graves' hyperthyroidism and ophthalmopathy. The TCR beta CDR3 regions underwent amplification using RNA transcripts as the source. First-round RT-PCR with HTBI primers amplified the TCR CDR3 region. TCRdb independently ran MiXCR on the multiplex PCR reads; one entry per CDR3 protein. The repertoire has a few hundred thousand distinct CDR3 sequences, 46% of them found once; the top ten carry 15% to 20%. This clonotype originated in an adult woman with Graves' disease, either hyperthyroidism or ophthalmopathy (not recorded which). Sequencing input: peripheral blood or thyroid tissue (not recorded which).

This CDR3 is CASIGGPGTVYF. Here the CDR3 DNA reads TGTGCCAGCATAGGAGGGCCAGGCACCGTATATTTT. V and J are TRBV6-5 and TRBJ1-3; D unclear. The V gene's germline CDR1 is MNHEY and CDR2 SVGAGI. The CDR3 is made up of 12 amino acids.